This T cell receptor (beta chain) emerged from a study of T cells after posttransplantation cyclophosphamide. Study-wide points: TRB overlap between skin or GI tissue T cells and blood was limited. Later post-transplant blood repertoires were often dominated by donor CD8+ memory clones. TRB clonality was highly associated with recipient CMV seropositivity and reactivation.

This CDR3 spans 14 amino acids. Germline lookup yields CDR1 MNHEY and CDR2 SVGAGI. Trimming removed 6 bases from V and 5 bases from J, with 16 bases in between. TCRdb's table, derived via immunoSEQ multiplex PCR, lists solely in-frame clones and lacks some. The sample yields over 15,000 clones, around four fifths seen once. This clone showed up just once. Its matching antigen is unknown. The genes are TRBV6-5 and TRBJ1-2; D is perhaps TRBD1 (5 bases). The specimen sequenced was memory CD4+ T cells sorted from blood. The receptor was isolated from a man aged 30 to 45 in good health and a related stem cell transplant donor. The CDR3 reads CASSRTSTSYGYTF. In DNA, the CDR3 is TGTGCCAGCAGCCGGACAAGCACGTCTTATGGCTACACCTTC.